This T cell receptor (beta chain) was sequenced during a study of CD8 T cells in ankylosing spondylitis. Points from the study as a whole: For ankylosing spondylitis blood, a TCR beta motif of roughly 8 highly homologous variants appeared characteristic. Disease-linked clones reportedly showed significant enrichment in matched ankylosing spondylitis synovial fluid. Before this, some motif variants had been reported in reactive arthritis synovial fluid and blood.

This clonotype turned up a few times. Its specificity is unknown. With V trimmed by 3 bases and J by 4 bases, 5 bases remained unmatched. Germline CDR1 and CDR2: MNHEY and SMNVEV (reference sequence). The CDR3 loop spans 15 amino acids. Quantitative 5'-RACE was performed with molecular barcodes, and it yielded the TCR beta libraries. TCRdb re-analysed the 5' RACE reads in MiXCR, keeping a single row per CDR3 protein. The sample holds approximately 300,000 distinct CDR3 sequences, less than 25% seen once. This receptor was obtained from a female donor with ankylosing spondylitis or in good health (not recorded which). What was sequenced was blood, either unsorted or a sorted T cell fraction (not recorded which). The chain has TRBV27 and TRBJ2-1; 8 bases fit TRBD1. The CDR3 reads CASSFRQGQYNEQFF. The DNA for the CDR3 is TGTGCCAGCAGTTTCCGACAGGGGCAGTACAATGAGCAGTTCTTC.